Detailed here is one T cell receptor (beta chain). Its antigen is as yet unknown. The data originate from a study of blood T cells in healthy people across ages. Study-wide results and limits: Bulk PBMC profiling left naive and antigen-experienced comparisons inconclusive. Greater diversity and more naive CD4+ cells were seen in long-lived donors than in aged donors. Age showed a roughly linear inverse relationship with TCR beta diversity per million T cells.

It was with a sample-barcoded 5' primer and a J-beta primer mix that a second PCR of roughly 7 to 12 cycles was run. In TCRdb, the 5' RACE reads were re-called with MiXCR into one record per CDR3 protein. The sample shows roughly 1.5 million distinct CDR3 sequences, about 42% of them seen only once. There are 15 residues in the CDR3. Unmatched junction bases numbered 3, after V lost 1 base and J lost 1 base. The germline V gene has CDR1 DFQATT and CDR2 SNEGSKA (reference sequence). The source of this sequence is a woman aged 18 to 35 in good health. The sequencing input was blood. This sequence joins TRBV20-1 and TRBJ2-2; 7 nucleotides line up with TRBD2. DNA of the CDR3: TGCAGTGCTAGAGTTAGCGGGTTGAACACCGGGGAGCTGTTTTTT. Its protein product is CSARVSGLNTGELFF.